These 7 T cell receptor beta chains share one sample of origin, sequenced in a study of cytomegalovirus exposure and HLA in healthy donors. Sequenced by immunoSEQ multiplex PCR; TCRdb stores in-frame clones only, minus some. The data show a few hundred thousand clones, roughly 89% seen once. The sample comprised PBMCs. These receptors were obtained from a woman aged 18-29 years in good health and CMV-seronegative.

The chain joins TRBV4-1 to TRBJ2-1, with 16 nucleotides matching TRBD2. V lost 0 bases to trimming and J lost 8 bases; unmatched junction nucleotides: 10. Germline V gene data show CDR1 as MGHRA and CDR2 as YSYEKL. The CDR3 spans 19 residues. The DNA of the CDR3 is TGCGCCAGCAGCCAAGAGCGGGTTATTGGGACTAGCGGGGGGGATGAGCAGTTCTTC. Translating gives CASSQERVIGTSGGDEQFF.

The chain joins TRBV5-3 to TRBJ2-2; a possible D gene is TRBD2 (6 bases). TRBV5-3 is given ORF status, its function remaining uncertain. The CDR3 has 16 residues. Trimming took off 0 bases at V and 3 bases at J, with 12 bases between the two ends. Here the CDR3 reads CARSLAGDPHTGELFF. For the CDR3, the DNA is TGTGCCAGAAGCTTGGCGGGAGACCCGCACACCGGGGAGCTGTTTTTT.

This sequence joins TRBV5-6 and TRBJ2-5, with TRBD2 identical over 8 bases. CDR1 is SGHDT, CDR2 YYEEEE, per germline. The CDR3 runs 14 residues. V gave up 0 bases and J gave up 4 bases; unmatched junction bases: 2. The CDR3 bases are TGTGCCAGCAGCTTGGTGCTAGCGGGAGAGACCCAGTACTTC. It specifies CASSLVLAGETQYF.

J is TRBJ1-2 and V is TRBV7-9; D might be TRBD1 (6 bases). Germline CDR1 is SEHNR and CDR2 is FQNEAQ (reference sequence). V lost 3 bases and J lost 5, with 13 bases in between. CDR3 length: 14 residues. CDR3 region: CASSFDPGEYGYTF. The DNA of the CDR3 is TGTGCCAGCAGCTTTGACCCAGGGGAATATGGCTACACCTTC.

V usage is TRBV19 and J usage is TRBJ2-7, with TRBD1 matching over 7 bases. The germline gives CDR1 LNHDA, CDR2 SQIVND (reference sequence). J was trimmed by 1 base and V by 5 bases; bases with no gene match: 5. The CDR3 consists of 14 residues. CDR3 in DNA: TGTGCCAGTAGTGGGAACAGGGGATCCTACGAGCAGTACTTC. Protein sequence: CASSGNRGSYEQYF.

In this sample, this clone turned up many times. The rearrangement links TRBV6-1 to TRBJ2-1; perhaps TRBD2 as D (5 bases). Germline V lookup: CDR1 MNHNS, CDR2 SASEGT. The CDR3 is 15 amino acids. Trimming stripped 5 bases from V and 1 base from J, with 12 bases between. CDR3 DNA: TGTGCCAGCAGTTCCACTAGTGGATCCTACAATGAGCAGTTCTTC. This translates into CASSSTSGSYNEQFF.

In the case of this clone: Additional DNA sequences in this sample encode the identical CDR3. The chain has TRBV9 and TRBJ2-5; 8 bases line up with TRBD2. This CDR3 has 14 residues. CDR1 is SGDLS, CDR2 YYNGEE, per germline. The ends lost 0 bases at V and 4 bases at J; junction bases unmatched: 2. The CDR3 sequence is CASSVGLAGETQYF. In DNA form, the CDR3 reads TGTGCCAGCAGCGTAGGCCTAGCGGGAGAGACCCAGTACTTC.